This paragraph reports one T cell receptor (beta chain). This sample was included in a study of glioma-infiltrating T cells after dendritic cell vaccination. PBMC were collected before vaccination, two weeks after the third vaccination, and at progression. The immunoSEQ assay amplified TCRB CDR3 from up to roughly 2 ug DNA. Primers: 60 V beta forward and 13 J beta reverse. TCRdb's table, derived via immunoSEQ multiplex PCR, lists solely in-frame clones and lacks some. The sample lists under 100,000 clones; 70% to 90% were seen once. The material sequenced was blood, taken before dendritic cell vaccination. This TCR derives from a human donor with glioblastoma.

This CDR3 is CASSIAAGNYPYGYTF. The CDR3 nucleotides are TGTGCCAGTAGTATCGCGGCGGGAAATTACCCTTATGGCTACACCTTC. This rearrangement joins TRBV19 to TRBJ1-2, with unresolved D. The V gene's germline CDR1 is LNHDA and CDR2 SQIVND (reference sequence). This CDR3 comprises 16 residues. Trimming removed 3 bases at V and 5 bases at J, with 19 bases between. Filled out from reference TRBV19 and TRBJ1-2, the complete variable domain reads DGGITQSPKYLFRKEGQNVTLSCEQNLNHDAMYWYRQDPGQGLRLIYYSQIVNDFQKGDIAEGYSVSREKKESFPLTVTSAQKNPTAFYLCASSIAAGNYPYGYTFGSGTRLTVV.